This TCR beta chain was identified during a study of CD8 T cells in Susac syndrome. Study-level findings and limits: CD4+ T cell repertoires in Susac syndrome lacked clonal expansion.

As to this clonotype: Its antigen remains unidentified.

V shed 4 bases, J shed 2 bases, and the junction held 8 bases outside the gene matches. Per the germline V gene, CDR1 is MNHEY and CDR2 is SVGEGT. The CDR3 covers 15 residues. The authors reverse transcribed roughly 0.5 to 1 ug RNA with random hexamers. The method of amplification for TCR beta CDR3 was immunoSEQ multiplex PCR, covering 54 Vbeta and 13 Jbeta. From the immunoSEQ multiplex PCR reads, TCRdb called clonotypes with MiXCR, one entry per CDR3 protein. The table includes over 150,000 distinct CDR3 sequences, just under 95% detected once. Input material: CD4+ T cells from PBMCs. The source is a human donor with Susac syndrome. The rearrangement uses TRBV6-2 or TRBV6-3 and TRBJ2-7, with 7 bases matching TRBD1. The CDR3, as DNA: TGTGCCAGCAGTTCGCCGGGACAGATCACCTACGAGCAGTACTTC. Protein product: CASSSPGQITYEQYF.